This T cell receptor beta chain was sequenced in a study of T cell responses to AZD1222 COVID-19 vaccine. For the study at large: Timing groups of about 4 and about 12 weeks for second doses were pooled. General study findings and limits: Dominant CD4 TCR responses targeted spike regions 160-218 and 743-854. Clonal diversity may have been underestimated, and the donors were mostly white British, with more females than males.

Trimming cost V 1 base and J 7 bases, with 14 bases left between them. The CDR3 extends over 15 amino acids. CDR1 and CDR2 from the germline V gene are MGHRA and YSYEKL. Details on this clone: The target antigen is unknown.

Profiling relied on immunoSEQ multiplex PCR, and the TCRdb table lists in-frame clones only, not all of them. Of roughly 130,000 clones in the sample, around 90% are singletons; the top ten hold about 6%. The rearrangement joins TRBV4-1 to TRBJ2-1; D gene uncertain. The source material was peripheral blood, sampled on day 0 of AZD1222 vaccination. This clonotype was sampled from an adult in good health. In nucleotides, the CDR3 is TGCGCCAGCAGCCAAGTAATCCTTCTGATGAATGAGCAGTTCTTC. Residues: CASSQVILLMNEQFF.